The 26 T cell receptor beta chains listed next were all sequenced from one sample in a study of OX40 agonist ivuxolimab in advanced cancers. Profiling relied on immunoSEQ multiplex PCR, and the TCRdb table lists in-frame clones only, not all of them. The sample records tens of thousands of clones, about 90% being singletons. This material consisted of CD4+ or CD8+ T cells sorted from blood, taken in a trial of the OX40 agonist ivuxolimab. The source of these receptors is an adult with an advanced solid tumor such as melanoma, head and neck, liver or kidney cancer.

The rearrangement joins TRBV5-1 to TRBJ2-2; unclear D gene. The CDR3 has 15 amino acids. V lost 3 bases and J lost 7, with 16 bases in between. Looked up from germline, CDR1 is SGHRS and CDR2 is YFSETQ. CDR3 region: CASSSPTEHGGELFF. The CDR3, as DNA: TGCGCCAGCAGCTCCCCGACGGAGCACGGCGGGGAGCTGTTTTTT.

A few counts support this clone. The rearrangement joins TRBV4-2 to TRBJ1-2, with D tentatively TRBD1 (6 bases). Germline assignment: CDR1 LGHNA and CDR2 YNFKEQ. The CDR3 contains 14 residues. With 4 bases removed from V and 5 bases from J, the gap between germline ends came to 14 bases. The CDR3 sequence: CASSLPGHEYGYTF. CDR3 DNA: TGTGCCAGCAGCCTACCGGGACACGAGTATGGCTACACCTTC.

In its sample, this clone was seen once. The chain recombines TRBV15 with TRBJ2-1, with D maybe TRBD2 (6 bases). Germline lookup yields CDR1 LNHNV and CDR2 YYDKDF (reference sequence). V was shortened by 8 bases and J by 7 bases, with 15 bases between the two germline ends. This CDR3 region has 13 residues. CDR3 protein: CATGGSAPNEQFF. CDR3 nucleotide sequence: TGTGCCACCGGGGGGTCGGCCCCTAATGAGCAGTTCTTC.

The CDR3 coding sequence is TGTGCCAGCAGCTGGGGGACTTCCTACGAGCAGTACTTC. It codes for CASSWGTSYEQYF. The genes are TRBV5-4 and TRBJ2-5; D possibly corresponds to TRBD2 (6 bases). The J call may be mistaken, given a closer DNA end match to TRBJ2-7. The CDR3 covers 13 residues. Germline V gives CDR1 SGHNT, CDR2 YYREEE (reference sequence).

The chain links TRBV7-9 to TRBJ1-1; D remains unclear. Germline V gene data show CDR1 as SEHNR and CDR2 as FQNEAQ (reference sequence). This CDR3 contains 12 residues. With 1 base removed from V and 8 bases from J, the gap between germline ends came to 8 bases. The CDR3 DNA reads as TGTGCCAGCAGCTTAGGTGCGATGGAAGCTTTCTTT. The encoded protein is CASSLGAMEAFF.

This chain joins TRBV25-1 and TRBJ2-1; TRBD2 agrees at 9 bases. The V and J ends lost 3 bases and 9 bases, in that order; junction bases with no gene match: 12. There are 16 residues in the CDR3. Germline V gene lookup returns CDR1 MGHDK and CDR2 SYGVNS. CDR3 in amino acids: CASSEYWAGGPGEQFF. As DNA, the CDR3 is TGTGCCAGCAGTGAGTACTGGGCGGGAGGGCCCGGTGAGCAGTTCTTC.

The chain couples TRBV11-1 to TRBJ2-1; perhaps D is TRBD1 or TRBD2 (5 bases each). V shed 2 bases and J shed 6 bases, with 17 bases lying between them. Germline V lookup: CDR1 SGHAT, CDR2 FQDESV (reference sequence). The CDR3 runs 16 residues. CDR3 in amino acids: CASSLMGRVAFNEQFF. CDR3 bases: TGTGCCAGCAGCTTAATGGGGCGGGTGGCCTTCAATGAGCAGTTCTTC.

The V and J genes are TRBV6-1 and TRBJ2-7, with 8 positions matching TRBD2. The CDR3 consists of 15 residues. Trimming removed 7 bases from V and 5 bases from J; junction bases left unmatched: 13. Germline assignment: CDR1 MNHNS and CDR2 SASEGT. CDR3 in amino acids: CASTEEGTSGHEQYF. CDR3 DNA: TGTGCCAGCACCGAAGAAGGAACTAGCGGCCACGAGCAGTACTTC.

This chain links TRBV13 with TRBJ2-1; 7 bases match TRBD2. J gave up 0 bases and V 4 bases, and 6 bases lay outside the gene matches. This CDR3 contains 16 residues. Germline V CDR1 and CDR2: PRHDT, FYEKMQ (reference sequence). The CDR3 sequence is CASSSPTSASYNEQFF. The CDR3 nucleotides read TGTGCCAGCAGCTCCCCCACTAGCGCCTCCTACAATGAGCAGTTCTTC.

The chain carries TRBV7-9 and TRBJ2-7; TRBD1 matches at 10 bases. Per germline, CDR1 SEHNR and CDR2 FQNEAQ (reference sequence). V gave up 4 bases and J gave up 6 bases; unmatched junction bases: 6. The CDR3 sequence is 14 residues long. The CDR3 DNA sequence: TGTGCCAGCAGCTACCCGGACAGGGGGTCCGAGCAGTACTTC. It codes for CASSYPDRGSEQYF.

J is TRBJ1-1 and V is TRBV9; 7 nucleotides line up with TRBD1. The CDR3 totals 14 residues. Germline values: CDR1 SGDLS, CDR2 YYNGEE. V shed 4 bases, J shed 11 bases, and the junction held 14 bases outside the gene matches. This CDR3 reads CASSSSKRGLEAFF. CDR3 nucleotide sequence: TGTGCCAGCAGCTCATCCAAGAGGGGGCTAGAGGCTTTCTTT.

This sequence joins TRBV11-2 and TRBJ1-1; no clear D. This CDR3 is built from 11 residues. Germline lookup yields CDR1 SGHAT and CDR2 FQNNGV. V lost 8 bases, J lost 4 bases, and 8 bases lay in between. DNA of the CDR3: TGTGCCAGCTCGGGCGGCACTGAAGCTTTCTTT. Translation gives CASSGGTEAFF.

The rearrangement uses TRBV27 and TRBJ1-1; TRBD1 might be the D (6 bases). Trimming cost V 7 bases and J 0 bases, with 15 bases left between them. This CDR3 spans 15 amino acids. Germline CDR1 MNHEY, CDR2 SMNVEV (reference sequence). Here the CDR3 DNA reads TGTGCCAGCAAGGAGGGGGGGGGCATGAACACTGAAGCTTTCTTT. Protein sequence: CASKEGGGMNTEAFF.

V and J are TRBV6-4 and TRBJ2-1; 8 bases fit TRBD2. The germline gives CDR1 MRHNA, CDR2 SNTAGT. J was trimmed by 0 bases and V by 4 bases; bases with no gene match: 5. This CDR3 has 16 amino acids. CDR3 DNA sequence: TGTGCCAGCAGTGGAACCAGCGGGAGCTCCTACAATGAGCAGTTCTTC. It codes for CASSGTSGSSYNEQFF.

This rearrangement joins TRBV7-3 to TRBJ1-6, with a possible D match to TRBD1 (5 bases). The V gene lost 5 bases and the J gene lost 7 bases, with 15 bases spanning the gap. Germline loops: CDR1 SGHTA, CDR2 FQGTGA. The CDR3 length is 15 residues. CDR3 region: CASSPYGGKNSPLHF. DNA of the CDR3: TGTGCCAGCAGCCCCTACGGGGGGAAGAATTCACCCCTCCACTTT.

This clone appeared a few times. The chain combines TRBV6-6 with TRBJ1-1; the match to TRBD1 covers 8 bases. J lost 3 bases, V lost 6 bases, and 3 bases had no gene match. The CDR3 sequence is 13 residues long. Per germline, CDR1 MNHNY and CDR2 SVGAGI (reference sequence). The CDR3: CASSFRGHTEAFF. CDR3 bases: TGTGCCAGCAGCTTCAGGGGGCACACTGAAGCTTTCTTT.

This clone is labeled medium-sized (0.01 to 0.1%). V is TRBV10-3 and J is TRBJ1-1; D remains unclear. CDR3 length: 12 residues. Trimming removed 11 bases from V and 6 bases from J, with 16 bases in between. Germline-derived CDR1 and CDR2 are ENHRY and SYGVKD. DNA of the CDR3: TGTGCCTCTTACAACGGGTACGCTGAAGCTTTCTTT. It translates to CASYNGYAEAFF.

The V and J genes are TRBV7-9 and TRBJ2-1; TRBD2 matches at 14 bases. Germline values: CDR1 SEHNR, CDR2 FQNEAQ (reference sequence). V was pared by 8 bases and J by 7 bases, with 4 bases of the junction left unmatched. The CDR3 covers 14 residues. CDR3 loop: CASLTSGGVNEQFF. CDR3 DNA: TGTGCCAGCCTGACTAGCGGGGGGGTGAATGAGCAGTTCTTC.

This clone was counted a single time. This chain joins TRBV21-1 and TRBJ1-1. TRBV21-1 is marked as a pseudogene. The CDR3 loop spans 16 amino acids. CDR3 loop: CASILAGTLLWTEAFF. The CDR3, as DNA: TGTGCCAGCATCCTTGCCGGGACCCTCCTTTGGACTGAAGCTTTCTTT.

A single count supports this clone. This chain uses TRBV18 with TRBJ2-1, with 9 nucleotides matching TRBD1. Germline V gene sequence: CDR1 KGHSH, CDR2 LQKENI. Unmatched junction bases numbered 6, after V lost 3 bases and J lost 3 bases. The CDR3 runs 16 residues. The CDR3 DNA follows: TGTGCCAGCTCACCGGTGGGACAGGGTTACTACAATGAGCAGTTCTTC. Amino acid sequence: CASSPVGQGYYNEQFF.

The chain has TRBV6-5 and TRBJ1-4; D possibly corresponds to TRBD1 (5 bases). From germline, CDR1 is MNHEY and CDR2 SVGAGI. V lost 2 bases to trimming and J lost 1 base, with 8 bases between them. The CDR3 runs 15 residues. CDR3 in DNA: TGTGCCAGCAGTTACGACACAGGAACTAATGAAAAACTGTTTTTT. Translated, it gives CASSYDTGTNEKLFF.

The chain employs TRBV4-2 and TRBJ1-4; no reliable D call. The CDR3 sequence is 14 residues long. CDR1 and CDR2 (germline): LGHNA, YNFKEQ. V shed 2 bases and J shed 8 bases, with 12 bases lying between them. In DNA, the CDR3 is TGTGCCAGCAGCCAACCGGCAGGACGGGAAAAACTGTTTTTT. Translation gives CASSQPAGREKLFF.

V is TRBV2 and J is TRBJ1-2, with 10 bases aligning to TRBD1. Germline V lookup: CDR1 SNHLY, CDR2 FYNNEI. J lost 1 base, V lost 6 bases, and 2 bases had no gene match. The length of the CDR3 is 14 residues. CDR3 loop: CASRGTGVNYGYTF. The CDR3 DNA reads TGTGCCAGCAGGGGGACAGGGGTTAACTATGGCTACACCTTC.

The chain is built from TRBV5-5 and TRBJ2-1, with 10 bases matching TRBD1. V trimming: 4 bases; J trimming: 5 bases; junction bases outside the gene matches: 9. The CDR3 totals 16 residues. The germline V gene has CDR1 SGHKS and CDR2 YYEKEE (reference sequence). The CDR3 is CASSEPGQGRNNEQFF. The CDR3 region has the DNA TGTGCCAGCAGCGAACCGGGACAGGGGCGCAACAATGAGCAGTTCTTC.

This clone was observed a handful of times. This likely comes from a read error, as the CDR3 has no conserved phenylalanine or tryptophan at its end. It is unclear where the CDR3 begins or ends on the DNA, so no DNA is shown, and the CDR3 is as TCRdb lists it. The chain has TRBV7-9 and TRBJ1-3. The CDR3 extends over 9 residues, inclusive of both ends. From germline, CDR1 is SEHNR and CDR2 FQNEAQ (reference sequence). The CDR3 is CASSLDGLL.

The chain uses TRBV7-2 and TRBJ2-7; perhaps TRBD2 as D (6 bases). The CDR3 loop spans 16 amino acids. From germline, CDR1 is SGHTA and CDR2 FQGNSA. Trimming took off 5 bases at V and 3 bases at J, with 20 bases between the two ends. CDR3 DNA sequence: TGTGCCAGCAGCCCCCCCAGGAGGGGAAGTCTCTACGAGCAGTACTTC. This codes for CASSPPRRGSLYEQYF. The full variable domain, with the rest looked up from reference TRBV7-2 and TRBJ2-7, is GAGVSQSPSNKVTEKGKDVELRCDPISGHTALYWYRQSLGQGLEFLIYFQGNSAPDKSGLPSDRFSAERTGGSVSTLTIQRTQQEDSAVYLCASSPPRRGSLYEQYFGPGTRLTVT.